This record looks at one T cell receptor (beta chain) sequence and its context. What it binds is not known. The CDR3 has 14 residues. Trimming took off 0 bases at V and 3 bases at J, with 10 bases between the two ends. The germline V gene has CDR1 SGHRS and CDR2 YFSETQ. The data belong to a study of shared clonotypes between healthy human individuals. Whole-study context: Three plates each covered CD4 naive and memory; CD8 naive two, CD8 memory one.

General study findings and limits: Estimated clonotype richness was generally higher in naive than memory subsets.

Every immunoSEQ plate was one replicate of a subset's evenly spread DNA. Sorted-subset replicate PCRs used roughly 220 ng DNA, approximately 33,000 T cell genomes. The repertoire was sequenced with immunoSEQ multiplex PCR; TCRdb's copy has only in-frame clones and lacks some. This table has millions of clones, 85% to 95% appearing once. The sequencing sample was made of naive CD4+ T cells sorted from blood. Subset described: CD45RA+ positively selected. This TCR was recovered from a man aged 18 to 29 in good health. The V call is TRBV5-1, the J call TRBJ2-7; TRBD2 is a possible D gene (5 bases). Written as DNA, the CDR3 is TGCGCCAGCAGCTTGGGGAGGCCCGACTACGAGCAGTACTTC. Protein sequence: CASSLGRPDYEQYF.